This is a list of T cell receptor beta chains from one sample in a study of STAT5B mutations in CD4+ large granular lymphocyte leukemia. Here immunoSEQ multiplex PCR was the method, and the copy in TCRdb shows in-frame clones only, minus some. Among fewer than 40,000 clones listed, around 84% were seen once. Sequencing input: CD4+ T cells from blood buffy coats. All receptors come from a human donor in good health. The CDR3 runs from the conserved cysteine through the conserved F or W. The D gene is left open where the match is weak. Some rows have no size entry. The others give once, few or many, or a class for an expanded clone.

j_call cdr3_length d_call v_call clone_size cdr3_nt cdr3_aa
TRBJ2-3 13 NA TRBV11-3 NA TGTGCCAGCGCCTCCTACCGCACAGATACGCAGTATTTT CASASYRTDTQYF
TRBJ2-3 14 NA TRBV6-6 once TGTGCCAGCAGTTACGGCTGGTTCACAGATACGCAGTATTTT CASSYGWFTDTQYF
TRBJ2-3 18 TRBD1 TRBV10-1 NA TGCGCCAGCAGTCCCGGACAGGGGGGAATCTTGGCGACAGATACGCAGTATTTT CASSPGQGGILATDTQYF
TRBJ2-1 13 NA TRBV30 NA TGTGCCTGGAGTCAGGGCCAACCCAATGAGCAGTTCTTC CAWSQGQPNEQFF
TRBJ1-1 13 NA TRBV27 NA TGTGCCAGCAGTCCCCGTAGGGGCACTGAAGCTTTCTTT CASSPRRGTEAFF
TRBJ2-1 12 NA TRBV2 NA TGTGCCAGCAGGCAGACGGTTTATGAGCAGTTCTTC CASRQTVYEQFF
TRBJ1-5 13 NA TRBV5-4 NA TGTGCCAGCAGCTCCAATAAGAATCAGCCCCAGCATTTT CASSSNKNQPQHF
TRBJ2-7 13 NA TRBV6-5 NA TGTGCCAGCAACAACCCAGGAGACTACGAGCAGTACTTC CASNNPGDYEQYF
TRBJ2-5 16 TRBD1 TRBV7-2 once TGTGCCAGCAGCTTAGCGGCTATCAGGGGGCAAGAGACCCAGTACTTC CASSLAAIRGQETQYF
TRBJ2-7 11 NA TRBV30 NA TGTGCCTGGAGCTCCTACTACGAGCAGTACTTC CAWSSYYEQYF
TRBJ1-2 13 NA TRBV7-3 NA TGTGCCAGCAGCCCAGGGAGGGAAGGTGGCTACACCTTC CASSPGREGGYTF
TRBJ2-3 14 TRBD1 TRBV7-3 NA TGTGCCAGCAGCGAGGGGGCTGGCACAGATACGCAGTATTTT CASSEGAGTDTQYF
TRBJ2-4 14 TRBD2 TRBV19 once TGTGCCAGTAGTGGGGGAGGGGCCAAAAACATTCAGTACTTC CASSGGGAKNIQYF
TRBJ2-7 15 TRBD1 TRBV7-2 NA TGTGCCAGCAGCACCCCCGGGACAGGGAGGTACGAGCAGTACTTC CASSTPGTGRYEQYF